This TCR beta chain was sequenced for a study of tumor-infiltrating lymphocytes in primary liver carcinoma. Unsorted bulk tissue (about 20-32 mg) underwent RNA and DNA co-extraction. The CDR3 extends over 13 amino acids. V gave up 6 bases and J gave up 8 bases; unmatched junction bases: 7. A primer in the constant region served to generate TCR beta cDNA from about 470 ng of total RNA. Researchers made the TCR beta libraries by running three nested multiplex PCR rounds with slightly modified ARM-PCR. Researchers ran the first two PCR rounds for roughly 10 cycles each with TRBV1-TRBV30 forward primers and a C-beta reverse primer. TCRdb processed the multiplex PCR reads anew with MiXCR; each CDR3 protein has one entry. The top ten clones hold roughly a fifth of a sample with 84,000 or so distinct CDR3 sequences, around 70% of them seen once. Comments on this clonotype: Without the conserved terminal phenylalanine or tryptophan, this CDR3 likely stems from a read error.

The rearrangement joins TRBV12-3 or TRBV12-4 to TRBJ2-1; the match to TRBD1 covers 7 bases. Sequencing was performed on liver tumor tissue from sampling region 1. As to subset: tumor region T1, superior pole. The sequence was obtained from a man in his forties or fifties with primary liver carcinoma and hepatitis B virus infection. CDR3 in amino acids: CASSTGENHEQFV. The DNA of the CDR3 is TGTGCCAGCAGCACAGGGGAAAACCATGAGCAGTTCGTC.